A single sample is the source of the 10 T cell receptor beta chains below, sequenced in a study of cytomegalovirus exposure and HLA in healthy donors. PCR employed 60 Vbeta and 13 Jbeta primers. TCRdb keeps only in-frame clones here, not all; method: immunoSEQ multiplex PCR. The profile covers around 190,000 clones, with 65% to 80% appearing a single time and 0.69% taken by the ten largest. The sample taken for sequencing was PBMCs. These receptors originate from a woman between 35 and 50 years old in good health and CMV-seronegative.

The V call is TRBV7-2, the J call TRBJ1-5; perhaps TRBD1 as D (5 bases). Germline lookup yields CDR1 SGHTA and CDR2 FQGNSA. Trimming shortened V by 5 bases and J by 6 bases, and 11 bases separated the two germline ends. There are 13 residues in the CDR3. The CDR3, as DNA: TGTGCCAGCAGCCTTAGTAGGGGTCAGCCCCAGCATTTT. This sequence encodes CASSLSRGQPQHF.

This sequence joins TRBV27 and TRBJ1-5; the D is unclear. The CDR3 is 15 residues long. Trimming stripped 1 base from V and 2 bases from J, with 9 bases between. CDR1 is MNHEY, CDR2 SMNVEV, per germline (reference sequence). The CDR3 loop is CASSLFPGGNQPQHF. DNA for the CDR3: TGTGCCAGCAGTTTATTCCCCGGGGGCAATCAGCCCCAGCATTTT.

CDR3 DNA: TGTGCCAGTAGTGCAGACTACGAGCAGTACTTC. Amino acid sequence: CASSADYEQYF. The rearrangement joins TRBV19 to TRBJ2-7; D gene unclear. V was trimmed by 5 bases and J by 3 bases, leaving 5 bases between them. This CDR3 is 11 amino acids long. Per germline, CDR1 LNHDA and CDR2 SQIVND (reference sequence). Using reference TRBV19 and TRBJ2-7 for the parts outside the CDR3, the full variable domain is DGGITQSPKYLFRKEGQNVTLSCEQNLNHDAMYWYRQDPGQGLRLIYYSQIVNDFQKGDIAEGYSVSREKKESFPLTVTSAQKNPTAFYLCASSADYEQYFGPGTRLTVT.

This clone was counted a few times. This rearrangement joins TRBV7-6 to TRBJ1-1; no clear D. Between the trimmed V and J ends, which lost 5 bases and 6 bases, there was a span of 16 bases. CDR1 and CDR2 (germline): SGHVS, FNYEAQ. The CDR3 runs to 14 residues. The CDR3 nucleotides are TGTGCCAGCAGCCCCCCGGAGATTAGCGCTGAAGCTTTCTTT. This translates into CASSPPEISAEAFF.

The chain recombines TRBV4-2 with TRBJ1-1; the D is unclear. The V gene lost 2 bases and the J gene lost 2 bases, with 9 bases spanning the gap. The germline V gene has CDR1 LGHNA and CDR2 YNFKEQ. The CDR3 loop spans 14 amino acids. Here the CDR3 reads CASSQPRSNTEAFF. DNA for the CDR3: TGTGCCAGCAGCCAACCCCGAAGCAACACTGAAGCTTTCTTT.

This chain connects TRBV5-1 to TRBJ2-7, with 7 bases lining up with TRBD1. The germline CDR1 and CDR2 sequences are SGHRS and YFSETQ. J lost 2 bases, V lost 2 bases, and 7 bases had no gene match. CDR3 size: 15 residues. CDR3 DNA: TGCGCCAGCAGCTTTACAGGGGATACAACCTACGAGCAGTACTTC. This encodes CASSFTGDTTYEQYF.

In this sample, this clone turned up once. The chain has TRBV7-2 and TRBJ1-5; possible D gene TRBD1, 6 bases. V lost 1 base and J lost 6, with 13 bases in between. Germline values: CDR1 SGHTA, CDR2 FQGNSA. The CDR3 runs 15 residues. This chain's CDR3 is CASSLGGGHGQPQHF. As DNA, the CDR3 is TGTGCCAGCAGCTTAGGGGGGGGGCATGGTCAGCCCCAGCATTTT. Filled out from reference TRBV7-2 and TRBJ1-5, the complete variable domain reads GAGVSQSPSNKVTEKGKDVELRCDPISGHTALYWYRQSLGQGLEFLIYFQGNSAPDKSGLPSDRFSAERTGGSVSTLTIQRTQQEDSAVYLCASSLGGGHGQPQHFGDGTRLSIL.

The V gene is TRBV6-6, the J gene TRBJ2-5; 12 bases match TRBD2. The V segment lost 6 bases and the J segment 3 bases; nucleotides outside the gene matches: 5. This CDR3 is built from 15 residues. Per germline, CDR1 MNHNY and CDR2 SVGAGI (reference sequence). Here the CDR3 DNA reads TGTGCCAGCAGAGTTTGGACTAGCGGGGAAGAGACCCAGTACTTC. Residues: CASRVWTSGEETQYF.

The chain links TRBV2 to TRBJ1-5; 8 bases fit TRBD1. The CDR3 contains 15 residues. V lost 4 bases, J lost 6 bases, and 8 bases stayed unmatched. From germline, CDR1 is SNHLY and CDR2 FYNNEI. This CDR3 is CASSGWSGGGQPQHF. In DNA form, the CDR3 reads TGTGCCAGCAGTGGGTGGTCAGGGGGCGGTCAGCCCCAGCATTTT. Combining the CDR3 with reference TRBV2 and TRBJ1-5 gives the whole variable domain EPEVTQTPSHQVTQMGQEVILRCVPISNHLYFYWYRQILGQKVEFLVSFYNNEISEKSEIFDDQFSVERPDGSNFTLKIRSTKLEDSAMYFCASSGWSGGGQPQHFGDGTRLSIL.

The rearrangement links TRBV2 to TRBJ2-4; 10 nucleotides agree with TRBD1. CDR3 length equals 16 residues. Germline trimming cut 6 bases from V and 6 bases from J; bases unmatched to any gene: 11. Germline V gene data show CDR1 as SNHLY and CDR2 as FYNNEI. CDR3 residues: CASSAPDRGSLNIQYF. CDR3 DNA: TGTGCCAGCAGCGCCCCGGACAGGGGGTCCTTAAACATTCAGTACTTC. Complete variable domain (other parts from reference TRBV2 and TRBJ2-4): EPEVTQTPSHQVTQMGQEVILRCVPISNHLYFYWYRQILGQKVEFLVSFYNNEISEKSEIFDDQFSVERPDGSNFTLKIRSTKLEDSAMYFCASSAPDRGSLNIQYFGAGTRLSVL.